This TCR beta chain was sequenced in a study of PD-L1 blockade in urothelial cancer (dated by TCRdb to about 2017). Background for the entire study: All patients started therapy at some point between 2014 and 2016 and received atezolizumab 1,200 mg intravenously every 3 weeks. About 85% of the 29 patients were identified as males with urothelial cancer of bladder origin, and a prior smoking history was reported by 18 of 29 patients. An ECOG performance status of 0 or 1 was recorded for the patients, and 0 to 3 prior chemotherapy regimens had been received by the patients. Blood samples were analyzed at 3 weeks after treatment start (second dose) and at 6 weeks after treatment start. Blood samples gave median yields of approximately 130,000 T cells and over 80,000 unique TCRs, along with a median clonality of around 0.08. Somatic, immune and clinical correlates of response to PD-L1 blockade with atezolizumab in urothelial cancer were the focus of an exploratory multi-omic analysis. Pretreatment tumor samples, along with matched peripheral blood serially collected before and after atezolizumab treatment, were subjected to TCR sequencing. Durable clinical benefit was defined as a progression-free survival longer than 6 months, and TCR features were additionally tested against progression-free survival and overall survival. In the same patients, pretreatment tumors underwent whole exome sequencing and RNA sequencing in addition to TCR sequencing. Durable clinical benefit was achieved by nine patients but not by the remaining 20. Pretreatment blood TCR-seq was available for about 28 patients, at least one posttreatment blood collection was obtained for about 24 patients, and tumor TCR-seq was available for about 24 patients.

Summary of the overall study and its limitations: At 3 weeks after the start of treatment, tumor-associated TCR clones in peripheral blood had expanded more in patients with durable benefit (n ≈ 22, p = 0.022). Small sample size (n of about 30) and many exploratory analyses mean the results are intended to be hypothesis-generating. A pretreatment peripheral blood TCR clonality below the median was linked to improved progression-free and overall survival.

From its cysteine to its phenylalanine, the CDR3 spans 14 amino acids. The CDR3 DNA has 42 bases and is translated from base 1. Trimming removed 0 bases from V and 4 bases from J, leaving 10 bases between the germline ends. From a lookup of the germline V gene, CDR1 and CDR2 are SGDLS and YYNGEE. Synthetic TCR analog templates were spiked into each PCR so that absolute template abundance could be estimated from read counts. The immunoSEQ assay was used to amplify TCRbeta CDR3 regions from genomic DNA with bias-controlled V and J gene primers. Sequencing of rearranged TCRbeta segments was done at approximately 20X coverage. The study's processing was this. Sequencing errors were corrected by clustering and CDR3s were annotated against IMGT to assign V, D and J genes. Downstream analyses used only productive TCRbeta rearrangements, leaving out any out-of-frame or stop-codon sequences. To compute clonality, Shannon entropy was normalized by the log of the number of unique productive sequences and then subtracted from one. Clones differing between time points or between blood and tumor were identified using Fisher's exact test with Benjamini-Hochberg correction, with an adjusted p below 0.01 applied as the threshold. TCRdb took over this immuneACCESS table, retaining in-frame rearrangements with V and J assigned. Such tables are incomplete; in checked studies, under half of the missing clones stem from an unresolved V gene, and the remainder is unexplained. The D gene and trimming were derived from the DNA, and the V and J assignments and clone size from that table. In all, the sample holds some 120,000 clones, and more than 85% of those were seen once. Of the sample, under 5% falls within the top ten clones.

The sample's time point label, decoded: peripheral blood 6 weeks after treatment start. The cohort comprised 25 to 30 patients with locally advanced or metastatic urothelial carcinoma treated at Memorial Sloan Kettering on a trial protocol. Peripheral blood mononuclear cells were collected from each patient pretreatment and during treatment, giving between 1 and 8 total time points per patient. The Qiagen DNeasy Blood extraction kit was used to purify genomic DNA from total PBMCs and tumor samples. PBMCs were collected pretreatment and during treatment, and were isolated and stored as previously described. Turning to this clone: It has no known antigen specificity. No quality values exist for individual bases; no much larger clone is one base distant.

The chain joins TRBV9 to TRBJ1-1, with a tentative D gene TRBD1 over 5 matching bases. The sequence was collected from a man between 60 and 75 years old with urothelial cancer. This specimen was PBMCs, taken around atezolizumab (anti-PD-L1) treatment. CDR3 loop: CASSVEQGVTEAFF. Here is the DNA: TGTGCCAGCAGCGTAGAGCAGGGCGTCACTGAAGCTTTCTTT. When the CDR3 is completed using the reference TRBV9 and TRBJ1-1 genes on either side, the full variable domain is DSGVTQTPKHLITATGQRVTLRCSPRSGDLSVYWYQQSLDQGLQFLIQYYNGEERAKGNILERFSAQQFPDLHSELNLSSLELGDSALYFCASSVEQGVTEAFFGQGTRLTVV.